The 10 T cell receptor beta chains reported below all come from one sample, sequenced in a study of blood T cell repertoires in COVID-19. Profiling relied on immunoSEQ multiplex PCR, and the TCRdb table lists in-frame clones only, not all of them. Of about 42,000 clones listed, approximately 91% are singletons. The sample was peripheral blood. The receptors derive from a human donor in a cohort sampled during active COVID-19.

This sequence joins TRBV27 and TRBJ2-7; 7 positions agree with TRBD1. Germline V gene sequence: CDR1 MNHEY, CDR2 SMNVEV (reference sequence). The CDR3 consists of 15 residues. Germline trimming cut 2 bases from V and 2 bases from J; bases unmatched to any gene: 6. The CDR3 is CASSLGNRGPYEQYF. CDR3 nucleotide sequence: TGTGCCAGCAGTTTAGGTAACAGGGGACCCTACGAGCAGTACTTC.

V is TRBV11-3 and J is TRBJ2-6; D is ambiguous. Germline-derived CDR1 and CDR2 are SGHNT and YENEEA. The length of the CDR3 is 17 residues. With 0 bases removed from V and 0 bases from J, the gap between germline ends came to 9 bases. The CDR3: CASSLESGRSGANVLTF. The CDR3 DNA follows: TGTGCCAGCAGCTTAGAGTCAGGTCGCTCTGGGGCCAACGTCCTGACTTTC.

This clone has a single count. J is TRBJ2-5 and V is TRBV7-9; D is possibly TRBD1 (6 bases). CDR1 and CDR2 (germline): SEHNR, FQNEAQ (reference sequence). Trimming left V 5 bases short and J 0 bases short, with 10 bases between. This CDR3 spans 14 amino acids. CDR3 region: CASSQYRDQETQYF. DNA of the CDR3: TGTGCCAGCAGCCAATACAGGGACCAAGAGACCCAGTACTTC.

The chain combines TRBV7-2 with TRBJ2-3; 9 bases are shared with TRBD2. CDR3 length: 15 residues. CDR1 SGHTA and CDR2 FQGNSA come from the germline V gene. The ends lost 2 bases at V and 2 bases at J; junction bases unmatched: 2. Here the CDR3 reads CASSLLAGYTDTQYF. In DNA, the CDR3 is TGTGCCAGCAGCTTACTAGCGGGGTACACAGATACGCAGTATTTT.

CDR3 residues: CASTTGGGTNEKLFF. CDR3 nucleotides: TGTGCCAGTACCACAGGGGGCGGAACTAATGAAAAACTGTTTTTT. The chain links TRBV19 to TRBJ1-4; 9 bases line up with TRBD1. This CDR3 is built from 15 residues. Unmatched junction bases numbered 4, after V lost 7 bases and J lost 1 base. From germline, CDR1 is LNHDA and CDR2 SQIVND (reference sequence).

The chain combines TRBV30 with TRBJ1-4; no clear D. The CDR3 is 11 amino acids. CDR1 GTSNPN and CDR2 SVGIG come from the germline V gene (reference sequence). With 2 bases removed from V and 15 bases from J, the gap between germline ends came to 13 bases. CDR3 region: CAWSRGVAVFF. The CDR3 DNA reads TGTGCCTGGAGTCGGGGAGTGGCAGTGTTTTTT.

The J gene is TRBJ2-4, the V gene TRBV11-3, with a tentative D call TRBD1 (6 bases). There are 12 residues in the CDR3. Germline CDR1 is SGHNT and CDR2 is YENEEA. V lost 3 bases and J 11 bases, leaving 11 bases between the germline ends. The CDR3 sequence is CASSLDRSVQYF. In DNA form, the CDR3 reads TGTGCCAGCAGCTTGGACAGATCCGTTCAGTACTTC.

This clone has just one count. The rearrangement uses TRBV6-6 and TRBJ1-2; D is perhaps TRBD1 (5 bases). V was shortened by 3 bases and J by 8 bases, with 13 bases between the two germline ends. This CDR3 comprises 13 residues. CDR1 is MNHNY, CDR2 SVGAGI, per germline (reference sequence). The CDR3 DNA follows: TGTGCCAGCAGTTATCAGGGTTTAGAGGGCTACACCTTC. This encodes CASSYQGLEGYTF.

This clone was seen only a few times. The genes are TRBV6-5 and TRBJ1-2, with 8 bases identical to TRBD1. The CDR3 length is 15 residues. Germline CDR1 and CDR2: MNHEY and SVGAGI. Germline trimming cut 6 bases from V and 0 bases from J; bases unmatched to any gene: 6. The CDR3 bases are TGTGCCAGCAGACAGGGGGACGTATCTAACTATGGCTACACCTTC. This translates into CASRQGDVSNYGYTF.

The rearrangement joins TRBV28 to TRBJ2-7; tentative D call: TRBD2 (6 bases). V lost 3 bases, J lost 7 bases, and 16 bases lay in between. CDR1 is MDHEN and CDR2 is SYDVKM in the germline V gene. This CDR3 spans 14 amino acids. The CDR3 coding sequence is TGTGCCAGCAGTTTGGAGGGATCGGGAAGAGAGCAGTACTTC. It translates to CASSLEGSGREQYF.